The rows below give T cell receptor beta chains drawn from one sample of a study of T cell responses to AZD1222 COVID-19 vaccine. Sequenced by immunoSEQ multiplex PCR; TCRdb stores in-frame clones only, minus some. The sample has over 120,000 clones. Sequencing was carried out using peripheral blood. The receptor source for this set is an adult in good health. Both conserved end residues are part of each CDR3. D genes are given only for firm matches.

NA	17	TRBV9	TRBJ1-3	TGTGCCAGCAGCGTAGGGGCGAGCCGGAGCTCTGGAAACACCATATATTTT	CASSVGASRSSGNTIYF
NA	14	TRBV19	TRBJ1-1	TGTGCCAGTAGTGTATCAGGGTGGAACACTGAAGCTTTCTTT	CASSVSGWNTEAFF
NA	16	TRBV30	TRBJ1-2	TGTGCCTGGAGTTTGCCCCGTCACGGGGGAAACTATGGCTACACCTTC	CAWSLPRHGGNYGYTF
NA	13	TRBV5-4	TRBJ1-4	TGTGCCAGCAGCTACACAGGGTTGGAAAAACTGTTTTTT	CASSYTGLEKLFF
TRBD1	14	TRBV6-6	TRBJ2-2	TGTGCCAGCAGTAGACAGGGGAACACCGGGGAGCTGTTTTTT	CASSRQGNTGELFF
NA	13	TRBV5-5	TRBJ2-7	TGTGCCAGCAGCTTGGCCACTTACTACGAGCAGTACTTC	CASSLATYYEQYF
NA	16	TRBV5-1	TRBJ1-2	TGCGCCAGCAGTTCATCGTCGGCGACCACGGTGGAGGGCTACACCTTC	CASSSSSATTVEGYTF
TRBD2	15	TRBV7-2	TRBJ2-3	TGTGCCAGCAGCTCGACTAGCGGGGGACCAGATACGCAGTATTTT	CASSSTSGGPDTQYF
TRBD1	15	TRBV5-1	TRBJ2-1	TGCGCCAGCAGCGCAGGGACAGGGTCCTACAATGAGCAGTTCTTC	CASSAGTGSYNEQFF
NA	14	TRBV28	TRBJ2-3	TGTGCCAGCAGTCCCCGAGGGCCCCTAGATACGCAGTATTTT	CASSPRGPLDTQYF
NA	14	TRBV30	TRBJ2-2	TGTGCCTGGAGTGTATTCGGATTAACCGGGGAGCTGTTTTTT	CAWSVFGLTGELFF
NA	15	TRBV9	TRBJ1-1	TGTGCCAGCAGCCCCACCCTTACAGCGTCCACTGAAGCTTTCTTT	CASSPTLTASTEAFF
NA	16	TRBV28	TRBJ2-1	TGTGCCAGCAGTTTGCCTAGAGCGCACACCTACAATGAGCAGTTCTTC	CASSLPRAHTYNEQFF
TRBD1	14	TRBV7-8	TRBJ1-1	TGTGCCAGCAGCTTAGCGGAACAGGGGACTGAAGCTTTCTTT	CASSLAEQGTEAFF
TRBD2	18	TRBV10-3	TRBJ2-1	TGTGCCATCAAGTCTAGCGGGGGGGTACCTAGCTCCTACAATGAGCAGTTCTTC	CAIKSSGGVPSSYNEQFF
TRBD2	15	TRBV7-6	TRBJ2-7	TGTGCCAGCAGCTTAGACCGGGGGGGAACCTACGAGCAGTACTTC	CASSLDRGGTYEQYF
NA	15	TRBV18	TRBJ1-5	TGTGCCAGCTCACCAACGTCAGATAGGAATCAGCCCCAGCATTTT	CASSPTSDRNQPQHF
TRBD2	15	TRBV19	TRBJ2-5	TGTGCCAGTACCGGACTAGCGGGGGCCCAAGAGACCCAGTACTTC	CASTGLAGAQETQYF
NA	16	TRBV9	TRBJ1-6	TGTGCCAGCAGCGTAGCAGGGGCCGGGGCAAATTCACCCCTCCACTTT	CASSVAGAGANSPLHF
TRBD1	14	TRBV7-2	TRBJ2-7	TGTGCCAGCAGCAGGCCGGGACAGGGGTACGAGCAGTACTTC	CASSRPGQGYEQYF
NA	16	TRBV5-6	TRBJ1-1	TGTGCCAGCAGCTTGGGGATACAGGGACGCCACACTGAAGCTTTCTTT	CASSLGIQGRHTEAFF
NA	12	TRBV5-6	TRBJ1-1	TGTGCCAGCAGCTTGAGTATCTCCGAAGCTTTCTTT	CASSLSISEAFF
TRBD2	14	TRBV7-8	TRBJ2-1	TGTGCCAGCAGATTCGGGGGGGCATCTAATGAGCAGTTCTTC	CASRFGGASNEQFF
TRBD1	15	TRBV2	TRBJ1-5	TGTGCCAGCAGTGGCTCACGGGACAGGGGTCTCCCCCAGCATTTT	CASSGSRDRGLPQHF
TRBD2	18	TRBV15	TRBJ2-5	TGTGCCACCAGCAGAGATGTCGATCTAGCGGGGGTATTAGAGACCCAGTACTTC	CATSRDVDLAGVLETQYF
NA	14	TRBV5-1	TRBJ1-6	TGCGCCAGCAGCTTTGAGGGTGGGAATTCACCCCTCCACTTT	CASSFEGGNSPLHF
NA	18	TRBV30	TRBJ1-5	TGTGCCTGGAGTCCTGATACAGGGTACGTTATTGGCAATCAGCCCCAGCATTTT	CAWSPDTGYVIGNQPQHF
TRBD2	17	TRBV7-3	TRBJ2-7	TGTGCCAGCAGCTTAGATGGGGGACTAGCGTCCTCCTACGAGCAGTACTTC	CASSLDGGLASSYEQYF
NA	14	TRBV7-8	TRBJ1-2	TGTGCCAGCAGCCCCGCTCGCCGGGACTATGGCTACACCTTC	CASSPARRDYGYTF
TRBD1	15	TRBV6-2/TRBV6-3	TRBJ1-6	TGTGCCAGCAGTTACGGGACAGGTTTGTCCTCACCCCTCCACTTT	CASSYGTGLSSPLHF
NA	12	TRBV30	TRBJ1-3	TGTGCCTGGATGAGCTCTGGAAACACCATATATTTT	CAWMSSGNTIYF
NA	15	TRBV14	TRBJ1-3	TGTGCCAGCAGCCAAGAAAGCGGGTCTGGCAGGCCCATATATTTT	CASSQESGSGRPIYF
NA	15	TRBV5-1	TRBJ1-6	TGCGCCAGCAGCTTGGCGCAGGGAAATAATTCACCCCTCCACTTT	CASSLAQGNNSPLHF
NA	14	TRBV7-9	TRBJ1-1	TGTGCCAGCAGCTTATCGTTGGTGGGCGGTGAAGCTTTCTTT	CASSLSLVGGEAFF
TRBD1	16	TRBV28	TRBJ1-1	TGTGCCAGCAGTTCGCCTCCCGGGACAGGGGGCACTGAAGCTTTCTTT	CASSSPPGTGGTEAFF
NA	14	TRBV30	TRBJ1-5	TGTGCCTGGAGTGGAGGGAACGGACCGAAGCCCCAGCATTTT	CAWSGGNGPKPQHF
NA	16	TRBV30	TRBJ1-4	TGTGCCTGGAGTGTCCTGGACAGAGCTACTAATGAAAAACTGTTTTTT	CAWSVLDRATNEKLFF
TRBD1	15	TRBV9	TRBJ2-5	TGTGCCAGCACCGCCGGGACAGGGCCCGAAGAGACCCAGTACTTC	CASTAGTGPEETQYF
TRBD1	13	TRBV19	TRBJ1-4	TGTGCCAGTAGTATACGGGACAGGGAAAAACTGTTTTTT	CASSIRDREKLFF
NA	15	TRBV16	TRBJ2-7	TGTGCCAGCAGCCAATCGGGGGCTACCTCCTACGAGCAGTACTTC	CASSQSGATSYEQYF
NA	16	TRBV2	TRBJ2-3	TGTGCCAGCAGTGAATGGGGCAGGGGGAGGGCAGATACGCAGTATTTT	CASSEWGRGRADTQYF
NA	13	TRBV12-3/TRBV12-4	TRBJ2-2	TGTGCCAGCAGTTCTTGGGACACCGGGGAGCTGTTTTTT	CASSSWDTGELFF
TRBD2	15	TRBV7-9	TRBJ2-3	TGTGCCAGCAGCTTTACTAGCGGGGGGACCGATACGCAGTATTTT	CASSFTSGGTDTQYF
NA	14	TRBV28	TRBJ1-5	TGTGCCAGCAGTCTCAAACAGAGCAATCAGCCCCAGCATTTT	CASSLKQSNQPQHF
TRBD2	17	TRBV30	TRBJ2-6	TGTGCCTGGGTCCCAACGGGGGGGCCTTCTGGGGCCAACGTCCTGACTTTC	CAWVPTGGPSGANVLTF
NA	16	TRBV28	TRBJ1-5	TGTGCCAGCAGCCTATACAGGGCTGGGGGCAATCAGCCCCAGCATTTT	CASSLYRAGGNQPQHF
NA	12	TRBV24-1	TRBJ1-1	TGTGCCAGCGGTAAAGGGAACACTGAAGCTTTCTTT	CASGKGNTEAFF
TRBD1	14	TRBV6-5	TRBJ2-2	TGTGCCAGCAGATGGACAGGGGGCACCGGGGAGCTGTTTTTT	CASRWTGGTGELFF
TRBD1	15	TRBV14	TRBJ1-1	TGTGCCAGCAGCCAAGACAGGGGGCTGAGAACTGAAGCTTTCTTT	CASSQDRGLRTEAFF
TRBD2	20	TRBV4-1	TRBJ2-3	TGCGCCAGCAGCCAAGATGCCGAGCGTAGCGGGGGCCCTAGCACAGATACGCAGTATTTT	CASSQDAERSGGPSTDTQYF
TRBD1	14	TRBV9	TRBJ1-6	TGTGCCAGCAGCGGGGACAGGGCGAATTCACCCCTCCACTTT	CASSGDRANSPLHF
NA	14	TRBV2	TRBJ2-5	TGTGCCAGCAGTCCTTCTAGGCTTGGGGAGACCCAGTACTTC	CASSPSRLGETQYF
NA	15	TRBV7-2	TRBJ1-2	TGTGCCAGCAGCCCAGACCTCGGGCAGGAGGGTGGCTACACCTTC	CASSPDLGQEGGYTF
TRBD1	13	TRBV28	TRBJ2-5	TGTGCCAGCAGTCGGGACAGAAAAGAGACCCAGTACTTC	CASSRDRKETQYF
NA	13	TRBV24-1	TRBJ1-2	TGTGCCACCAGTGATTATCAGGGGTCTGGCTACACCTTC	CATSDYQGSGYTF